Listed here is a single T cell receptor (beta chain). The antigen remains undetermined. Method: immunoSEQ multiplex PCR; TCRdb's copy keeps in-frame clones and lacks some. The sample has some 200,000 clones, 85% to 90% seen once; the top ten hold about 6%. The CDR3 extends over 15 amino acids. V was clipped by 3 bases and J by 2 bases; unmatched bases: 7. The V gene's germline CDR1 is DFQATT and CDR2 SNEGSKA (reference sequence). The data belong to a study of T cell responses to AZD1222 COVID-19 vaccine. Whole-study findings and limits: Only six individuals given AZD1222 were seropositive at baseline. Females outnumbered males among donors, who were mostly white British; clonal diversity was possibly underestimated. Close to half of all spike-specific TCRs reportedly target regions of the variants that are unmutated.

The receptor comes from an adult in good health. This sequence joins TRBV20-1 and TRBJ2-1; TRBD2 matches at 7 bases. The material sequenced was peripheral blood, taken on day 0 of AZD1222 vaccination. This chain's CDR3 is CSASDGGFTYNEQFF. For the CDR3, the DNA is TGCAGTGCTAGTGACGGGGGGTTCACCTACAATGAGCAGTTCTTC.